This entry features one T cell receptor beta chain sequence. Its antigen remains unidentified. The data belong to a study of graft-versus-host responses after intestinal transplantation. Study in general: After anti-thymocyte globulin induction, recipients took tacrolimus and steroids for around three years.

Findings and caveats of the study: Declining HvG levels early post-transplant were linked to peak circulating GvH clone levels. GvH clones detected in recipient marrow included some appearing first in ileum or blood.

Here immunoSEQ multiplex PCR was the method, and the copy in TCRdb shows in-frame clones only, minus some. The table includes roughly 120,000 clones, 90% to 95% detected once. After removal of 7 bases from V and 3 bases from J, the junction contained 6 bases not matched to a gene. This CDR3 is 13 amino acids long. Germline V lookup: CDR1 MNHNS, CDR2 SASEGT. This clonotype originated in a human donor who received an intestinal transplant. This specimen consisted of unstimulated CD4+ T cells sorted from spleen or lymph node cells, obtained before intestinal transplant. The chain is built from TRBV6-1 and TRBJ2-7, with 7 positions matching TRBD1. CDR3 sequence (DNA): TGTGCCAGCACTTTGGACAGGCTCTACGAGCAGTACTTC. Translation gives CASTLDRLYEQYF.